Below, 17 T cell receptor beta chains from the same sample are listed, as sequenced in a study of technical replicates of blood from a few donors. Measured with immunoSEQ multiplex PCR; TCRdb has only the in-frame clones, and not every one. The table lists roughly 80,000 clones, 85% to 95% of them singletons. Sequencing was done on a sample of T cells isolated from PBMCs. Every receptor here comes from a human donor in good health.

This chain links TRBV7-9 with TRBJ2-7, with TRBD1 matching 8 bases. Germline-derived CDR1 and CDR2 are SEHNR and FQNEAQ (reference sequence). The CDR3 extends over 14 amino acids. V lost 3 bases, J lost 4 bases, and 5 bases stayed unmatched. The DNA for the CDR3 is TGTGCCAGCAGCTTCGGACAGGGTCGGTACGAGCAGTACTTC. Its translation: CASSFGQGRYEQYF.

The V and J genes are TRBV30 and TRBJ2-2; D remains unclear. The CDR3 is made up of 14 amino acids. Trimming took off 1 base at V and 3 bases at J, with 9 bases between the two ends. Germline-derived CDR1 and CDR2 are GTSNPN and SVGIG (reference sequence). CDR3 bases: TGTGCCTGGAGTGGTTCCGTAGACACCGGGGAGCTGTTTTTT. It specifies CAWSGSVDTGELFF.

The chain combines TRBV28 with TRBJ2-1, with 13 positions matching TRBD2. The CDR3 consists of 17 residues. The junction had 8 bases not matched to a gene; V was cut back by 1 base and J by 8 bases. CDR1 and CDR2 from the germline V gene are MDHEN and SYDVKM. CDR3: CASSLSNRGLAGYEQFF. The CDR3 DNA is TGTGCCAGCAGTTTATCCAACAGGGGACTAGCGGGATATGAGCAGTTCTTC.

The gene calls are TRBV30 and TRBJ2-1; TRBD2 matches at 9 bases. The CDR3 extends over 14 amino acids. The V segment lost 1 base and the J segment 7 bases; nucleotides outside the gene matches: 5. Looked up from germline, CDR1 is GTSNPN and CDR2 is SVGIG (reference sequence). In DNA, the CDR3 is TGTGCCTGGAGTGGCGGGAGGGGTATAAATGAGCAGTTCTTC. As protein: CAWSGGRGINEQFF.

The gene calls are TRBV30 and TRBJ2-7; TRBD2 aligns across 10 bases. Germline trimming cut 0 bases from V and 5 bases from J; bases unmatched to any gene: 16. Germline CDR1 is GTSNPN and CDR2 is SVGIG (reference sequence). The CDR3 is 18 amino acids. The CDR3: CAWSVWRTSGARGHEQYF. CDR3 DNA sequence: TGTGCCTGGAGTGTTTGGCGGACTAGCGGTGCCCGGGGCCACGAGCAGTACTTC.

The J gene is TRBJ1-1, the V gene TRBV11-1, with a weak D call TRBD1 (5 bases). Germline values: CDR1 SGHAT, CDR2 FQDESV (reference sequence). The CDR3 loop spans 14 amino acids. Trimming took 4 bases from V and 6 from J, leaving 15 bases between them. The CDR3: CASSSGRGIAEAFF. The CDR3 DNA reads TGTGCCAGCAGCTCCGGGCGGGGGATCGCTGAAGCTTTCTTT.

This rearrangement joins TRBV5-1 to TRBJ1-1; 8 nucleotides line up with TRBD1. Trimming at V came to 0 bases and at J to 1 base, leaving 2 bases not matched to a gene. The CDR3 spans 15 residues. Germline CDR1 and CDR2: SGHRS and YFSETQ. CDR3 sequence: CASSLAGTGNTEAFF. The CDR3 DNA reads as TGCGCCAGCAGCTTGGCCGGGACAGGGAACACTGAAGCTTTCTTT.

V usage is TRBV6-6 and J usage is TRBJ1-5, with 7 positions matching TRBD1. The CDR3 runs to 13 residues. Unmatched junction bases numbered 0, after V lost 2 bases and J lost 5 bases. Per the germline V gene, CDR1 is MNHNY and CDR2 is SVGAGI (reference sequence). In DNA, the CDR3 is TGTGCCAGCAGTTACGACAGGGATCAGCCCCAGCATTTT. Protein sequence: CASSYDRDQPQHF.

The CDR3 reads CASRYGVTGELFF. The CDR3 nucleotides are TGTGCCAGCAGATACGGGGTAACCGGGGAGCTGTTTTTT. This chain uses TRBV27 with TRBJ2-2, with a possible D match to TRBD2 (5 bases). With 6 bases removed from V and 5 bases from J, the gap between germline ends came to 10 bases. Per the germline V gene, CDR1 is MNHEY and CDR2 is SMNVEV (reference sequence). This CDR3 contains 13 residues.

With regard to this clone: One end of the junction fails to match germline, which may point to a read error. The chain couples TRBV28 to TRBJ1-5, with D perhaps matching TRBD1 (5 bases). Germline lookup yields CDR1 MDHEN and CDR2 SYDVKM. The CDR3 runs to 15 residues. The CDR3 bases are TGTGCCAGCACTTTAACCCAGGCGGGGGTCTGGGCCCAGCATTTT. This codes for CASTLTQAGVWAQHF.

The DNA for the CDR3 is TGTGCCAGCAGCTCGGATTACGGACTAGCGGGCGGCAATGAGCAGTTCTTC. The encoded protein is CASSSDYGLAGGNEQFF. V gene TRBV5-4 combines with J gene TRBJ2-1; 11 nucleotides align to TRBD2. J gave up 6 bases and V 3 bases, and 11 bases lay outside the gene matches. The CDR3 is 17 residues long. Germline V lookup: CDR1 SGHNT, CDR2 YYREEE (reference sequence).

This chain uses TRBV7-3 with TRBJ2-1; D ambiguous. The CDR3 spans 12 residues. The germline V gene encodes CDR1 SGHTA and CDR2 FQGTGA. V gave up 4 bases and J gave up 7 bases, with 8 bases separating them. The CDR3 sequence is CASSSTMNEQFF. CDR3 nucleotide sequence: TGTGCCAGCAGCTCCACTATGAATGAGCAGTTCTTC.

This clone has just one count. The chain couples TRBV11-2 to TRBJ2-3, with a possible D match to TRBD2 (6 bases). Trimming left V 1 base short and J 0 bases short, with 11 bases between. Looked up from germline, CDR1 is SGHAT and CDR2 is FQNNGV. This CDR3 comprises 16 residues. The CDR3 DNA reads as TGTGCCAGCAGCTTAGCCCCCACTAGCAGCACAGATACGCAGTATTTT. Amino acid sequence: CASSLAPTSSTDTQYF.

The CDR3 sequence is CASSVGQNYGYTF. CDR3 nucleotides: TGTGCCAGCAGCGTAGGGCAGAACTATGGCTACACCTTC. The rearrangement uses TRBV9 and TRBJ1-2; D gene uncertain. The V and J ends lost 0 bases and 2 bases respectively, with 5 bases between them. CDR1 and CDR2 (germline): SGDLS, YYNGEE. This CDR3 has 13 amino acids.

CDR3 DNA: TGTGCCAGCAGTTTTGGGGGGAGGGCGGGAGAGACCCAGTACTTC. This translates into CASSFGGRAGETQYF. The chain employs TRBV27 and TRBJ2-5; 7 bases line up with TRBD2. After removal of 3 bases from V and 4 bases from J, the junction contained 8 bases not matched to a gene. In germline, CDR1 is MNHEY, CDR2 SMNVEV (reference sequence). This CDR3 comprises 15 residues.

In its sample, this clone was seen once. V and J are TRBV7-8 and TRBJ2-1, with D tentatively TRBD2 (5 bases). Germline values: CDR1 SGHVS, CDR2 FQNEAQ. V gave up 2 bases and J gave up 0 bases, with 17 bases separating them. The CDR3 is made up of 18 amino acids. CDR3 amino acids: CASSLPRTPRSSYNEQFF. Written as DNA, the CDR3 is TGTGCCAGCAGCTTACCGCGGACTCCCAGGAGCTCCTACAATGAGCAGTTCTTC.

This chain joins TRBV2 and TRBJ2-1; D call uncertain. There are 14 residues in the CDR3. Germline lookup yields CDR1 SNHLY and CDR2 FYNNEI. V lost 2 bases and J 0 bases, leaving 5 bases between the germline ends. CDR3 in DNA: TGTGCCAGCAGTGAAATGAGCTCCTACAATGAGCAGTTCTTC. It codes for CASSEMSSYNEQFF.